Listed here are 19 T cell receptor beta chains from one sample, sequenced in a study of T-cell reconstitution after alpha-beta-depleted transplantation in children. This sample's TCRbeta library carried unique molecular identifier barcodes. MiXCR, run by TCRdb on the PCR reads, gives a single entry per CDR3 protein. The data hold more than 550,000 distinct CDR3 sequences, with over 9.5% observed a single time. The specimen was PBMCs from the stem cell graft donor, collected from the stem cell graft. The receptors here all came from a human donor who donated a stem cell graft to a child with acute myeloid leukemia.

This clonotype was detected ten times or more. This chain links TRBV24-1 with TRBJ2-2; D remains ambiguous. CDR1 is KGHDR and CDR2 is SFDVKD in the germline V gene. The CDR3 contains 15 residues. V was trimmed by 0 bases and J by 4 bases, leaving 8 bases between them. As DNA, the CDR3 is TGTGCCACCAGTGATTTGGGGGTCGCCACCGGGGAGCTGTTTTTT. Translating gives CATSDLGVATGELFF.

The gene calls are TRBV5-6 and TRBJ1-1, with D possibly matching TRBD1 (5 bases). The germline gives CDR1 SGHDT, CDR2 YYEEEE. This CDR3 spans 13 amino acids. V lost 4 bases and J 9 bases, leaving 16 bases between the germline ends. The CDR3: CASSLGLGTQAFF. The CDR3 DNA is TGTGCCAGCAGCCTGGGCTTGGGGACTCAAGCTTTCTTT.

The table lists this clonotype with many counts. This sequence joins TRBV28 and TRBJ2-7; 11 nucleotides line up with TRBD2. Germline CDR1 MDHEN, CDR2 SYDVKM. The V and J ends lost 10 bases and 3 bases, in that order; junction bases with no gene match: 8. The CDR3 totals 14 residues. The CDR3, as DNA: TGTGCCACAGAGCCACTAGCGGGGGACTACGAGCAGTACTTC. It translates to CATEPLAGDYEQYF.

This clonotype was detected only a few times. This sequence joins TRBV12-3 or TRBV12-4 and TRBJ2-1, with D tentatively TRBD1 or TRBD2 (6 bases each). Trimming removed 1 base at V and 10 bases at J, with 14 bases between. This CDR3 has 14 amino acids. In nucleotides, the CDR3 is TGTGCCAGCAGTTTAGGGTCCAAGGGGGGAGAGCAGTTCTTC. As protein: CASSLGSKGGEQFF.

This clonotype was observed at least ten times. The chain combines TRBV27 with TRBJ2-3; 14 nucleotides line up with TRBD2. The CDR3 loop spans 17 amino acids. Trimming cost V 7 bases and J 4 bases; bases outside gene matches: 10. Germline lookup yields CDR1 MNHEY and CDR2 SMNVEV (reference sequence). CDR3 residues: CASTSRLAGGPPDTQYF. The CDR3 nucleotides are TGTGCCAGCACCTCTCGACTAGCGGGAGGGCCCCCAGATACGCAGTATTTT.

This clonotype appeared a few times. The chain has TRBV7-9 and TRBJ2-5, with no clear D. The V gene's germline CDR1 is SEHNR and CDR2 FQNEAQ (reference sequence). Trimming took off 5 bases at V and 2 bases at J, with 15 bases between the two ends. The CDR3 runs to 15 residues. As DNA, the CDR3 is TGTGCCAGCAGCCTACCTAGGGCCGAACAAGAGACCCAGTACTTC. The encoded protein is CASSLPRAEQETQYF.

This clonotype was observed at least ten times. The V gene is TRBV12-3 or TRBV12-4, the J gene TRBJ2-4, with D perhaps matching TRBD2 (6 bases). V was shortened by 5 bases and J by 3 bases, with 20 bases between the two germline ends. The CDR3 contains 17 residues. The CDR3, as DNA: TGTGCCAGCAGTCTTCGACTAGGGGCTTCGGACAAAAACATTCAGTACTTC. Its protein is CASSLRLGASDKNIQYF.

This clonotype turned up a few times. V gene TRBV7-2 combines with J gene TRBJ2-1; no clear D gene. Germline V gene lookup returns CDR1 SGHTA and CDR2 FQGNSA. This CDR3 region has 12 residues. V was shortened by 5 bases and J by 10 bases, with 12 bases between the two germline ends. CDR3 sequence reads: CASSPRVEEQFF. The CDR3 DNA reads TGTGCCAGCAGCCCCCGGGTCGAGGAGCAGTTCTTC.

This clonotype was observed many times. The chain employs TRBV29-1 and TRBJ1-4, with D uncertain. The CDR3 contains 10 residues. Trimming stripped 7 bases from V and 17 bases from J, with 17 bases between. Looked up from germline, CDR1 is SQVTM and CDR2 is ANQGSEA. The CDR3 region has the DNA TGCAGCGCCCTGGGTCGGCAGGAATTTTTT. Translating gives CSALGRQEFF.

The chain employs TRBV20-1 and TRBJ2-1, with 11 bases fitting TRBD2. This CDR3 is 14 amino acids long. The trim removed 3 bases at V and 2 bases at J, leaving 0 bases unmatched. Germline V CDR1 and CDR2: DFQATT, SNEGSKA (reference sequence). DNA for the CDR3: TGCAGTGCTAGGGGACTAGCGGCCTACAATGAGCAGTTCTTC. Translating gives CSARGLAAYNEQFF.

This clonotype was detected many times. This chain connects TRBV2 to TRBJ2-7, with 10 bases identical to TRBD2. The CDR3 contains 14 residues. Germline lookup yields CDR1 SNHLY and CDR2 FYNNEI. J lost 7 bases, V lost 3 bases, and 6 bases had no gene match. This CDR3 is CASSEPLAGPEQYF. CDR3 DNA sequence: TGTGCCAGCAGTGAGCCACTAGCGGGACCAGAGCAGTACTTC. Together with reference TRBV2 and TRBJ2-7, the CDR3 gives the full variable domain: EPEVTQTPSHQVTQMGQEVILRCVPISNHLYFYWYRQILGQKVEFLVSFYNNEISEKSEIFDDQFSVERPDGSNFTLKIRSTKLEDSAMYFCASSEPLAGPEQYFGPGTRLTVT.

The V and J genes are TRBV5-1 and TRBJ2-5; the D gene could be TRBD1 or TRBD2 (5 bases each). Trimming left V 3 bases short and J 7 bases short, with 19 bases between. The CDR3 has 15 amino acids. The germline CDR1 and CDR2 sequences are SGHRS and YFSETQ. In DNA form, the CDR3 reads TGCGCCAGCAGCTACGGGACCGACAGTGGGGTGACCCAGTACTTC. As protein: CASSYGTDSGVTQYF.

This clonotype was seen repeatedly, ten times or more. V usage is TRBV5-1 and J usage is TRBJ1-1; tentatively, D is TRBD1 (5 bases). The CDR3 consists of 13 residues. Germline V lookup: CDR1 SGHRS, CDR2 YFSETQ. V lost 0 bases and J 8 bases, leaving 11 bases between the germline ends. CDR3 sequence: CASSLAPGYEAFF. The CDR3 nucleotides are TGCGCCAGCAGCTTGGCCCCAGGGTACGAAGCTTTCTTT.

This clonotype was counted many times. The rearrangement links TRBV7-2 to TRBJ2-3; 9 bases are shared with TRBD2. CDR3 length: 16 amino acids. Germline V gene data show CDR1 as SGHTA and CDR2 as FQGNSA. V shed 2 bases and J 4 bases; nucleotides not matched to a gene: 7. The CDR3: CASSLPPSGTSDTQYF. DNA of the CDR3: TGTGCCAGCAGCTTACCCCCTAGCGGGACCTCAGATACGCAGTATTTT.

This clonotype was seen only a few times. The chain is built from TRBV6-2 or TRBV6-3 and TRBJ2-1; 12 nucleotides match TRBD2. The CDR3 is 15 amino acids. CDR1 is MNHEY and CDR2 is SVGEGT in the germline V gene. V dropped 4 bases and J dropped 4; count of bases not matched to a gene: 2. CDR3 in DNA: TGTGCCAGCAGTTGGACTAGCGGGGATTACAATGAGCAGTTCTTC. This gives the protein CASSWTSGDYNEQFF.

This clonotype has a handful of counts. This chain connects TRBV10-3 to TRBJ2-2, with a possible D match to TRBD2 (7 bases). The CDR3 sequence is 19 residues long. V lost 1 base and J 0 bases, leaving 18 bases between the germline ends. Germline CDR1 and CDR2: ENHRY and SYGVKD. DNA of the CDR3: TGTGCCATCAGTGAGTGGGGGCTAGCGGCCGTTTCGAACACCGGGGAGCTGTTTTTT. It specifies CAISEWGLAAVSNTGELFF.

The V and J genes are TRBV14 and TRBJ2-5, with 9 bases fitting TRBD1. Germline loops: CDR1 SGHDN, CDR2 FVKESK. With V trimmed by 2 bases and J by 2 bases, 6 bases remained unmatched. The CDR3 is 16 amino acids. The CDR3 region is CASSQWGQGGQETQYF. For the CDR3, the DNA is TGTGCCAGCAGCCAATGGGGACAGGGTGGACAAGAGACCCAGTACTTC.

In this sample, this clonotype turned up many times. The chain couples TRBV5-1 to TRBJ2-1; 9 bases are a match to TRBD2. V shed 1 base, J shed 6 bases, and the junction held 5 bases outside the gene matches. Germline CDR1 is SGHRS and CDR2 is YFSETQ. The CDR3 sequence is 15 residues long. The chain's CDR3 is CASSLRAGGPNEQFF. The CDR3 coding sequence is TGCGCCAGCAGCTTGCGTGCGGGAGGGCCCAATGAGCAGTTCTTC.

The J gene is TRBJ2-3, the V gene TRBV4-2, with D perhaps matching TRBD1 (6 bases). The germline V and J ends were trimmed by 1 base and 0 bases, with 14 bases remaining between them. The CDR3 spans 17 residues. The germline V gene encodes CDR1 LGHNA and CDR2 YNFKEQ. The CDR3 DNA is TGTGCCAGCAGCCAAGCTTCCCCAGGGGCTAGCACAGATACGCAGTATTTT. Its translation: CASSQASPGASTDTQYF.